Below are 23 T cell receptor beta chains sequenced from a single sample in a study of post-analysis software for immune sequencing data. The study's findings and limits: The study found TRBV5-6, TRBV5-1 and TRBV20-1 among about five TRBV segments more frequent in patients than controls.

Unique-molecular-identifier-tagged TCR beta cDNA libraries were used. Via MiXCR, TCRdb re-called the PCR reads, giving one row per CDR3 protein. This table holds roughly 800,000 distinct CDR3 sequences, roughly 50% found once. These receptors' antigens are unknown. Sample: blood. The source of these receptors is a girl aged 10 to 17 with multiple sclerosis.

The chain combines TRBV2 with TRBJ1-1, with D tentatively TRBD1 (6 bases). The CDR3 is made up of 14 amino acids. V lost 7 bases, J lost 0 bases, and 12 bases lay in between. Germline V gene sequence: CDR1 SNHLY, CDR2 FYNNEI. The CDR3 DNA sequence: TGTGCCAGCAAGGGGGGTGGGATGAACACTGAAGCTTTCTTT. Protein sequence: CASKGGGMNTEAFF.

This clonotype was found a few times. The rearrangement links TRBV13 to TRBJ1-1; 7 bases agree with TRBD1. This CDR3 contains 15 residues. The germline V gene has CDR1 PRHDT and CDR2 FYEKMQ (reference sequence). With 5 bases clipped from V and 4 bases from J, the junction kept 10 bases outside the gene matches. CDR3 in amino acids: CASSPQQGWGTEAFF. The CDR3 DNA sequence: TGTGCCAGCAGCCCCCAACAGGGGTGGGGCACTGAAGCTTTCTTT.

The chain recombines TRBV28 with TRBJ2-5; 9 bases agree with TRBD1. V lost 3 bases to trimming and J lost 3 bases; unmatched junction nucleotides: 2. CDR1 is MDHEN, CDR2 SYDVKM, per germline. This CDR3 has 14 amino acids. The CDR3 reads CASSLGTGKETQYF. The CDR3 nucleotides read TGTGCCAGCAGTTTGGGGACAGGGAAAGAGACCCAGTACTTC.

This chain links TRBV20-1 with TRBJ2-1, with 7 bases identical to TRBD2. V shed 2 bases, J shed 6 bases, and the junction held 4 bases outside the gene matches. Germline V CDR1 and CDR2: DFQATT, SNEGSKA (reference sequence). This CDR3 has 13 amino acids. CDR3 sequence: CSARRLALNEQFF. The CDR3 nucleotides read TGCAGTGCTAGACGACTAGCCCTCAATGAGCAGTTCTTC.

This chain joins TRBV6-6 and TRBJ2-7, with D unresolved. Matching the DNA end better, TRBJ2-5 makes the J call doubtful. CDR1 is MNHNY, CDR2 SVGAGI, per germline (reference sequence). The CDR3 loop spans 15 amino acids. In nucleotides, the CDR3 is TGTGCCAGCAGTTCCCCCGGCAGCGTTAGGGAGACCCAGTACTTC. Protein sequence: CASSSPGSVRETQYF.

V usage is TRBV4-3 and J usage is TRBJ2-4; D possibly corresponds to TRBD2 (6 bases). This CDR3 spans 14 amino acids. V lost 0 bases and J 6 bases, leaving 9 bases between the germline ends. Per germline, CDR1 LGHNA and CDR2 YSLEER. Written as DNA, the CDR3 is TGCGCCAGCAGCCAAGATTCCGGGGGAAACATTCAGTACTTC. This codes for CASSQDSGGNIQYF.

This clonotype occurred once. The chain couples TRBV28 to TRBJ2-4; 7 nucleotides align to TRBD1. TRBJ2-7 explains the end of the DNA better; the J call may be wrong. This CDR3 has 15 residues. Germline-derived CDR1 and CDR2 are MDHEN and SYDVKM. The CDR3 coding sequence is TGTGCCAGCAGCGATGGTCAGGGGGTTCCCCACGAGCAGTACTTC. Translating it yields CASSDGQGVPHEQYF.

The CDR3 sequence is CASSFDPVASGRPSSYNEQFF. The CDR3 DNA reads as TGTGCCAGCAGTTTCGACCCGGTGGCTAGCGGGAGGCCTAGCTCCTACAATGAGCAGTTCTTC. V is TRBV12-3 or TRBV12-4 and J is TRBJ2-1, with 11 positions matching TRBD2. The CDR3 consists of 21 residues. V trimming: 3 bases; J trimming: 0 bases; junction bases outside the gene matches: 16.

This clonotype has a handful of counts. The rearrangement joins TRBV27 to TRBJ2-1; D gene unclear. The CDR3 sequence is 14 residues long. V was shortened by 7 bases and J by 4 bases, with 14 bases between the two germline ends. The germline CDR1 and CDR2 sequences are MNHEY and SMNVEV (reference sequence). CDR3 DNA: TGTGCCAGCAAGGGTCAGATGCGGTACAATGAGCAGTTCTTC. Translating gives CASKGQMRYNEQFF.

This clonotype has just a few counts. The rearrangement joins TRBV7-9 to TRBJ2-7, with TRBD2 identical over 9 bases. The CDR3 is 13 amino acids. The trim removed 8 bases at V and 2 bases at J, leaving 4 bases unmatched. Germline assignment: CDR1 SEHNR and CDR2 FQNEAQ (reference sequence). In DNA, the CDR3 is TGTGCCAGCGGGGCTAGCGGGACCTACGAGCAGTACTTC. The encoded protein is CASGASGTYEQYF.

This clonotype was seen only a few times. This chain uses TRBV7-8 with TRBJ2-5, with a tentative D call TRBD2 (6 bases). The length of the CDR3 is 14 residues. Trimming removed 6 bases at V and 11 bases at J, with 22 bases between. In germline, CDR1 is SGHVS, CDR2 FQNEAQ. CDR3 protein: CASSSSTGGNEQYF. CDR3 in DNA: TGTGCCAGCAGTTCCTCTACTGGGGGGAATGAGCAGTACTTC. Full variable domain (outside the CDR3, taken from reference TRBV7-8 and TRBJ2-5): GAGVSQSPRYKVAKRGQDVALRCDPISGHVSLFWYQQALGQGPEFLTYFQNEAQLDKSGLPSDRFFAERPEGSVSTLKIQRTQQEDSAVYLCASSSSTGGNEQYFGPGTRLLVL.

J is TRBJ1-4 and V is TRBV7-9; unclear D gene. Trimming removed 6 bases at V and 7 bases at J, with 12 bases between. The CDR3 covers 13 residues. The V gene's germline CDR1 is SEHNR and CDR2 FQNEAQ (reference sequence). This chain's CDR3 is CASSVKGGEKLFF. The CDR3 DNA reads TGTGCCAGCAGTGTGAAGGGTGGTGAAAAACTGTTTTTT.

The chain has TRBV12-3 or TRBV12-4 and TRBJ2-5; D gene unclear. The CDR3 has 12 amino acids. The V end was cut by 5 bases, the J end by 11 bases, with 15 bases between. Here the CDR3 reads CASSLHLMGQYF. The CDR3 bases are TGTGCCAGCAGTCTCCACCTAATGGGGCAGTACTTC.

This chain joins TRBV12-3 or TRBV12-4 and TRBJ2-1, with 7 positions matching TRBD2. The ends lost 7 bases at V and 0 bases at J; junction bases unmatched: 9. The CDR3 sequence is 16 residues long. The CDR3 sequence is CASTDGRTLSYNEQFF. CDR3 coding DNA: TGTGCCAGCACCGACGGGAGGACCCTCTCCTACAATGAGCAGTTCTTC.

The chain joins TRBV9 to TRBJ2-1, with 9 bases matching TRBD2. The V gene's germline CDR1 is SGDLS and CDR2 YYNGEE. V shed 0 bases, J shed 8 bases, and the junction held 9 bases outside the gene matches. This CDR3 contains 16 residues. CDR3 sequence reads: CASSVGSSGNGDEQFF. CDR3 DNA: TGTGCCAGCAGCGTAGGGTCTAGCGGGAATGGGGATGAGCAGTTCTTC.

The CDR3: CSAPLAGVYYEQYF. CDR3 nucleotides: TGCAGTGCTCCCCTAGCGGGAGTTTACTACGAGCAGTACTTC. The chain links TRBV20-1 to TRBJ2-7; 10 bases match TRBD2. The trim removed 5 bases at V and 3 bases at J, leaving 7 bases unmatched. Germline V gives CDR1 DFQATT, CDR2 SNEGSKA (reference sequence). The CDR3 is made up of 14 amino acids.

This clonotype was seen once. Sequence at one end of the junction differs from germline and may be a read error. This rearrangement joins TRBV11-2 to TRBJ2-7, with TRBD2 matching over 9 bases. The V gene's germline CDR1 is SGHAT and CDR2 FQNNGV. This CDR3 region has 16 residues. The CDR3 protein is CAGSLGRLAVSYEQYF. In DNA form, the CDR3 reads TGTGCCGGCAGCTTAGGCCGACTAGCGGTCTCCTACGAGCAGTACTTC.

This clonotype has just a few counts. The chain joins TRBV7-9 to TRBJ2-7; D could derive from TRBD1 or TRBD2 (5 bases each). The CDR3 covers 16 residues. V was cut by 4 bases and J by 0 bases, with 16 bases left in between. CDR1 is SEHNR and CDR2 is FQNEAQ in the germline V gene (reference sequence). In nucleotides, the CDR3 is TGTGCCAGCAGCTCGGGGCCCAATTGGCCCTCCTACGAGCAGTACTTC. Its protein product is CASSSGPNWPSYEQYF.

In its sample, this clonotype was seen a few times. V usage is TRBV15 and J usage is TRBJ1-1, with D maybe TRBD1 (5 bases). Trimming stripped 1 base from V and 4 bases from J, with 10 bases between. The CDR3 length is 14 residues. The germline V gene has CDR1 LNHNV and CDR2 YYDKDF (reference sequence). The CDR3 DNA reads TGTGCCACCAGCAGAGCCTCCCAGGGCACTGAAGCTTTCTTT. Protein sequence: CATSRASQGTEAFF.

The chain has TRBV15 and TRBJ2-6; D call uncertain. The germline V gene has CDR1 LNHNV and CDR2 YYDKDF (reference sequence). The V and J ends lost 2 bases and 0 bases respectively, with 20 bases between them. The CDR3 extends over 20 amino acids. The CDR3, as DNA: TGTGCCACCAGCAGATCGGTCCAAAACTATTTCAGCTCTGGGGCCAACGTCCTGACTTTC. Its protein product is CATSRSVQNYFSSGANVLTF. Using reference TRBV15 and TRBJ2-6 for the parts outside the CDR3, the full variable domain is DAMVIQNPRYQVTQFGKPVTLSCSQTLNHNVMYWYQQKSSQAPKLLFHYYDKDFNNEADTPDNFQSRRPNTSFCFLDIRSPGLGDTAMYLCATSRSVQNYFSSGANVLTFGAGSRLTVL.

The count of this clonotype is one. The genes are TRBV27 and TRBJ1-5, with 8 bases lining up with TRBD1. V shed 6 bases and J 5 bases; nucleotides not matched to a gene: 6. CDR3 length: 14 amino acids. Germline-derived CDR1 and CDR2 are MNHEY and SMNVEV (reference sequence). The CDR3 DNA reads TGTGCCAGCAGCACCAGGGGGCCCGATCAGCCCCAGCATTTT. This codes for CASSTRGPDQPQHF.

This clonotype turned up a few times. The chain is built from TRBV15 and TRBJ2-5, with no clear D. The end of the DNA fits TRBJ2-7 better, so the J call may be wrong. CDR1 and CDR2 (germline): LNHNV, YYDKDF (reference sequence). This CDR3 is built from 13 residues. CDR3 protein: CATSRDKGYEQYF. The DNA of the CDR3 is TGTGCCACCAGCAGAGACAAGGGCTACGAGCAGTACTTC.

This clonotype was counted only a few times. As DNA, the CDR3 is TGCGCCAGCAGCTTGTCGGTTGGGGGACTCCGCAATGAGCAGTTCTTC. Translated, it gives CASSLSVGGLRNEQFF. The rearrangement uses TRBV5-1 and TRBJ2-1; possible D gene TRBD2, 6 bases. This CDR3 contains 16 residues. The germline CDR1 and CDR2 sequences are SGHRS and YFSETQ. V lost 1 base, J lost 6 bases, and 17 bases lay in between.